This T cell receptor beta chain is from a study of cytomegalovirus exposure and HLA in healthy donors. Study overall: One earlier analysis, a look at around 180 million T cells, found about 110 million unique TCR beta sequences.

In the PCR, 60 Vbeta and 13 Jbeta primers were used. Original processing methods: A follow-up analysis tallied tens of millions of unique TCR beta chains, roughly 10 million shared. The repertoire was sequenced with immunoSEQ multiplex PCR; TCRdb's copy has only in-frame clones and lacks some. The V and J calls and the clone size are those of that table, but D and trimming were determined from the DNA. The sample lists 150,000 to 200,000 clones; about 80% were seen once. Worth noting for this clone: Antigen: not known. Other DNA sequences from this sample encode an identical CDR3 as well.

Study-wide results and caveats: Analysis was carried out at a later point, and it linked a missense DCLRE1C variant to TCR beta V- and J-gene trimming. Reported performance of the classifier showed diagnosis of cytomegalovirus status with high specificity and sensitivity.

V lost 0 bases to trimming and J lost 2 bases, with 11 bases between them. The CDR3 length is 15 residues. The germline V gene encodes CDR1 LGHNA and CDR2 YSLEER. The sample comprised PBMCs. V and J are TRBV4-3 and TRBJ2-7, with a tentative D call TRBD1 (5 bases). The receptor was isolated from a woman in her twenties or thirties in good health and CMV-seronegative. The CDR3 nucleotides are TGCGCCAGCAGCCAAGATAGGACACCTCCCTACGAGCAGTACTTC. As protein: CASSQDRTPPYEQYF.